The 32 T cell receptor beta chains in this list originate from one sample, sequenced in a study of human T cells and chemical hapten exposure. Time point indicated: patch test 2, 6 weeks after DPC sensitization. Treatment indicated: therapeutic diphenylcyclopropenone sensitization with weekly scalp DPC. TCRdb redid the calling of the RACE reads with MiXCR, one entry per CDR3 protein. The table records approximately 96,000 distinct CDR3 sequences, 9.3% of them present only once. The specimen comprised whole blood, sampled in connection with sensitization to the hapten diphenylcyclopropenone (DPC). These TCRs come from a woman aged 40 to 50 with alopecia areata. Some clones in this sample may be carry-over from other donors' samples.

This clonotype was detected ten times or more. The rearrangement joins TRBV18 to TRBJ2-7; TRBD2 matches at 10 bases. CDR1 KGHSH and CDR2 LQKENI come from the germline V gene. The CDR3 loop spans 15 amino acids. Trimming took 0 bases from V and 6 from J; bases not matched to a gene: 5. The CDR3 DNA reads TGTGCCAGCTCACCACCTCTAGCGGGAGCGGGCGAGCAGTACTTC. It specifies CASSPPLAGAGEQYF.

This rearrangement joins TRBV7-9 to TRBJ2-7; weak D call: TRBD2 (6 bases). The CDR3 sequence is 15 residues long. CDR1 and CDR2 (germline): SEHNR, FQNEAQ (reference sequence). V lost 0 bases and J lost 0, with 9 bases in between. CDR3 sequence reads: CASSLAGGFSYEQYF. As DNA, the CDR3 is TGTGCCAGCAGCTTAGCGGGAGGCTTCTCCTACGAGCAGTACTTC.

Only a few counts were recorded for this clonotype. The V and J genes are TRBV3-1 and TRBJ1-3, with no clear D. This CDR3 has 13 residues. V was pared by 5 bases and J by 0 bases, with 5 bases between. CDR1 is LGHDT, CDR2 YNNKEL, per germline (reference sequence). Here the CDR3 DNA reads TGTGCCAGCAGCGAGACCTCTGGAAACACCATATATTTT. This codes for CASSETSGNTIYF.

This clonotype was detected only a few times. The chain carries TRBV3-1 and TRBJ2-7, with TRBD2 as a possible D gene (6 bases). Germline V CDR1 and CDR2: LGHDT, YNNKEL (reference sequence). V shed 1 base and J shed 1 base, with 14 bases lying between them. CDR3 length: 16 residues. This CDR3 is CASSQVGGTTSYEQYF. In nucleotides, the CDR3 is TGTGCCAGCAGCCAAGTAGGAGGGACCACTTCCTACGAGCAGTACTTC.

This clonotype was recorded a few times. A read error may account for a junction end that differs from germline. The chain carries TRBV7-7 and TRBJ2-7; TRBD1 is a possible D gene (6 bases). The CDR3 runs 13 residues. Germline loops: CDR1 SSHAT, CDR2 FNYEAQ (reference sequence). The CDR3 DNA is TGTGCTAGCAGCCGGGACACTAACTACGAGCAGTACTTC. Its translation: CASSRDTNYEQYF.

This chain uses TRBV11-3 with TRBJ2-2; unclear D gene. The CDR3 covers 13 residues. The V and J ends lost 0 bases and 8 bases respectively, with 7 bases between them. Germline V gives CDR1 SGHNT, CDR2 YENEEA. The CDR3 loop reads CASSLEASGELFF. As DNA, the CDR3 is TGTGCCAGCAGCTTAGAAGCGTCAGGGGAGCTGTTTTTT.

The table lists this clonotype with a few counts. The chain carries TRBV6-2 or TRBV6-3 and TRBJ2-7, with 9 bases matching TRBD1. Germline values: CDR1 MNHEY, CDR2 SVGEGT. The length of the CDR3 is 16 residues. Trimming at V came to 3 bases and at J to 1 base, leaving 7 bases not matched to a gene. The CDR3 sequence: CASSYSGQGHSYEQYF. The DNA for the CDR3 is TGTGCCAGCAGTTATTCGGGACAGGGCCATTCCTACGAGCAGTACTTC.

CDR3 amino acids: CASSQADLMNTEAFF. DNA of the CDR3: TGCGCCAGCAGCCAAGCGGACCTTATGAACACTGAAGCTTTCTTT. This chain connects TRBV4-3 to TRBJ1-1; no definite D call. In germline, CDR1 is LGHNA, CDR2 YSLEER. V dropped 1 base and J dropped 0 bases, with 9 bases sitting between them. The CDR3 runs to 15 residues.

The chain joins TRBV9 to TRBJ2-3, with 10 bases identical to TRBD2. The CDR3 spans 16 residues. V shed 3 bases, J shed 2 bases, and the junction held 6 bases outside the gene matches. The V gene's germline CDR1 is SGDLS and CDR2 YYNGEE. CDR3 residues: CASSGRTSGPTDTQYF. The CDR3 region has the DNA TGTGCCAGCAGCGGTCGGACTAGCGGTCCCACAGATACGCAGTATTTT.

At least ten counts were recorded for this clonotype. The V call is TRBV6-2 or TRBV6-3, the J call TRBJ2-7; 9 positions match TRBD2. The V segment lost 0 bases and the J segment 0 bases; nucleotides outside the gene matches: 6. The CDR3 has 17 residues. Germline CDR1 MNHEY, CDR2 SVGEGT. The CDR3: CASSYSTGLASSYEQYF. The CDR3 coding sequence is TGTGCCAGCAGTTACTCCACAGGACTAGCGAGCTCCTACGAGCAGTACTTC.

This chain uses TRBV5-1 with TRBJ2-5; a possible D gene is TRBD1 (5 bases). V dropped 2 bases and J dropped 2 bases, with 10 bases sitting between them. Germline CDR1 and CDR2: SGHRS and YFSETQ. The CDR3 covers 14 residues. The CDR3 spells CASSFTDSQETQYF. In DNA, the CDR3 is TGCGCCAGCAGCTTCACCGACAGTCAAGAGACCCAGTACTTC.

This clonotype was seen many times. The chain links TRBV24-1 to TRBJ2-7; D is perhaps TRBD1 (6 bases). The CDR3 spans 13 residues. V lost 1 base and J lost 12, with 15 bases in between. Germline CDR1 KGHDR, CDR2 SFDVKD. CDR3 protein: CATSDLMTGFVYF. The DNA of the CDR3 is TGTGCCACCAGTGATTTAATGACAGGTTTCGTGTACTTC.

This clonotype was observed many times. The chain couples TRBV2 to TRBJ2-3, with D possibly matching TRBD2 (5 bases). Germline CDR1 and CDR2: SNHLY and FYNNEI. Trimming cost V 6 bases and J 4 bases, with 8 bases left between them. This CDR3 has 12 residues. CDR3 sequence reads: CASSEGADTQYF. CDR3 nucleotide sequence: TGTGCCAGCAGCGAGGGTGCAGATACGCAGTATTTT.

This clonotype appeared a few times. The gene calls are TRBV11-2 and TRBJ1-4, with 8 bases lining up with TRBD1. Looked up from germline, CDR1 is SGHAT and CDR2 is FQNNGV. Losses at the gene ends were 5 bases for V and 3 bases for J; bases not matched to a gene: 8. CDR3 length equals 16 residues. CDR3 sequence: CASSLMTGEANEKLFF. The CDR3 coding sequence is TGTGCCAGCAGCCTAATGACAGGGGAGGCTAATGAAAAACTGTTTTTT.

This clonotype occurred a few times. The chain employs TRBV5-4 and TRBJ2-5; D gene unclear. From germline, CDR1 is SGHNT and CDR2 YYREEE (reference sequence). CDR3 length: 14 residues. V was pared by 4 bases and J by 0 bases, with 10 bases between. The CDR3 coding sequence is TGTGCCAGCAGCGCAACCCGGAACCAAGAGACCCAGTACTTC. Encoded protein: CASSATRNQETQYF.

V and J are TRBV7-2 and TRBJ1-2; D unresolved. Germline V lookup: CDR1 SGHTA, CDR2 FQGNSA. V was cut by 8 bases and J by 4 bases, with 17 bases left in between. The CDR3 is made up of 14 amino acids. This CDR3 is CASVPLGYSYGYTF. DNA of the CDR3: TGTGCCAGCGTTCCTCTCGGCTATTCCTATGGCTACACCTTC.

V is TRBV7-2 and J is TRBJ2-1, with D perhaps matching TRBD1 (5 bases). The CDR3 has 16 amino acids. The V end lost 2 bases, the J end lost 6 bases, and 17 bases lay between the germline ends. Germline lookup yields CDR1 SGHTA and CDR2 FQGNSA. The CDR3 sequence is CASSLPDIAQPNEQFF. DNA for the CDR3: TGTGCCAGCAGCTTACCGGACATTGCCCAGCCCAATGAGCAGTTCTTC.

This clonotype was observed a handful of times. CDR3 coding DNA: TGTGCCAGCAGTTTCAACCAACACCTCGACAGGTCCTCCTACAATGAGCAGTTCTTC. It codes for CASSFNQHLDRSSYNEQFF. This rearrangement joins TRBV28 to TRBJ2-1, with a weak D call TRBD1 (6 bases). Deletions cut 3 bases from V and 0 bases from J, with 21 bases between. CDR1 and CDR2 from the germline V gene are MDHEN and SYDVKM. This CDR3 is 19 amino acids long.

This clonotype was recorded a few times. The chain uses TRBV19 and TRBJ2-7; a possible D gene is TRBD2 (6 bases). The CDR3 extends over 15 amino acids. Germline lookup yields CDR1 LNHDA and CDR2 SQIVND (reference sequence). V gave up 1 base and J gave up 2 bases, with 12 bases separating them. CDR3 region: CASSIASGSPYEQYF. CDR3 DNA sequence: TGTGCCAGTAGTATAGCATCCGGGAGCCCCTACGAGCAGTACTTC.

The rearrangement joins TRBV15 to TRBJ2-7, with D possibly matching TRBD1 (7 bases). CDR1 and CDR2 (germline): LNHNV, YYDKDF (reference sequence). The CDR3 totals 17 residues. Trimming stripped 3 bases from V and 5 bases from J, with 23 bases between. The chain's CDR3 is CATSSRGKTGELHEQYF. CDR3 DNA: TGTGCCACCAGCAGTCGGGGGAAAACAGGGGAACTACACGAGCAGTACTTC.

In its sample, this clonotype was seen many times. The chain has TRBV12-3 or TRBV12-4 and TRBJ1-6; D is uncertain. V dropped 1 base and J dropped 7 bases, with 5 bases sitting between them. This CDR3 comprises 13 residues. The CDR3 reads CASSLEQNSPLHF. In nucleotides, the CDR3 is TGTGCCAGCAGTTTAGAACAGAATTCACCCCTCCACTTT.

This chain joins TRBV24-1 and TRBJ2-3; 7 bases fit TRBD1. J lost 2 bases, V lost 4 bases, and 8 bases had no gene match. CDR1 and CDR2 from the germline V gene are KGHDR and SFDVKD. The CDR3 sequence is 16 residues long. The chain's CDR3 is CATSDSRQGPTDTQYF. The CDR3 DNA is TGTGCCACCAGTGACTCCAGACAGGGACCCACAGATACGCAGTATTTT.

J is TRBJ1-1 and V is TRBV7-9; 7 bases line up with TRBD1. From germline, CDR1 is SEHNR and CDR2 FQNEAQ (reference sequence). CDR3 size: 14 residues. The junction had 4 bases not matched to a gene; V was cut back by 6 bases and J by 0 bases. The CDR3, as DNA: TGTGCCAGCAGATCGACAGGGTTGAACACTGAAGCTTTCTTT. It translates to CASRSTGLNTEAFF.

There are a few counts of this clonotype. DNA for the CDR3: TGTGCCAGCAGCTTAGACGGCAGCAGCTCCTATAATTCACCCCTCCACTTT. As protein: CASSLDGSSSYNSPLHF. The rearrangement uses TRBV7-2 and TRBJ1-6; no clear D. Trimming cost V 1 base and J 0 bases, with 10 bases left between them. In germline, CDR1 is SGHTA, CDR2 FQGNSA. There are 17 residues in the CDR3.

This clonotype was counted a few times. The genes are TRBV20-1 and TRBJ1-5; 8 bases match TRBD1. V trimming: 0 bases; J trimming: 2 bases; junction bases outside the gene matches: 6. The length of the CDR3 is 16 residues. CDR1 is DFQATT and CDR2 is SNEGSKA in the germline V gene (reference sequence). In DNA, the CDR3 is TGCAGTGCTAGAGATCCCTCAGGGGGCGGCAATCAGCCCCAGCATTTT. Encoded protein: CSARDPSGGGNQPQHF.

The table lists this clonotype with many counts. The chain employs TRBV29-1 and TRBJ2-3; TRBD2 aligns across 13 bases. V dropped 7 bases and J dropped 4; count of bases not matched to a gene: 5. This CDR3 is built from 14 residues. Germline lookup yields CDR1 SQVTM and CDR2 ANQGSEA. The CDR3 is CSGTTSGRADTQYF. The CDR3 DNA is TGCAGCGGTACAACTAGCGGGAGGGCAGATACGCAGTATTTT.

Comment on this clonotype: A single base separates this from a much larger clone, so it may be a read error. The chain recombines TRBV7-9 with TRBJ1-1; 7 positions agree with TRBD1. The CDR3 is made up of 14 amino acids. Germline-derived CDR1 and CDR2 are SEHNR and FQNEAQ (reference sequence). Trimming cost V 3 bases and J 5 bases; bases outside gene matches: 6. CDR3 sequence (DNA): TGTGCCAGCAGCTTCCACATCAGGGGGACTGAAGCTTTCTTT. Its protein is CASSFHIRGTEAFF.

In its sample, this clonotype was seen many times. This rearrangement joins TRBV7-9 to TRBJ2-2; no clear D gene. Germline V gives CDR1 SEHNR, CDR2 FQNEAQ (reference sequence). V shed 7 bases and J shed 4 bases, with 13 bases lying between them. The CDR3 has 14 amino acids. This chain's CDR3 is CASTGPSVTGELFF. In DNA form, the CDR3 reads TGTGCCAGCACTGGGCCGTCGGTCACCGGGGAGCTGTTTTTT.

This clonotype has just a few counts. The rearrangement joins TRBV7-6 to TRBJ1-3, with no clear D. Trimming pared 2 bases from V and 0 bases from J, leaving 11 bases between. CDR3 length equals 16 residues. Germline-derived CDR1 and CDR2 are SGHVS and FNYEAQ. In nucleotides, the CDR3 is TGTGCCAGCAGCTTATCGGCACCCCACTCTGGAAACACCATATATTTT. This gives the protein CASSLSAPHSGNTIYF.

This clonotype was picked up many times. The chain links TRBV7-2 to TRBJ2-5; the D gene is possibly TRBD2 (6 bases). V lost 5 bases, J lost 4 bases, and 20 bases lay in between. Germline values: CDR1 SGHTA, CDR2 FQGNSA. The length of the CDR3 is 16 residues. This chain's CDR3 is CASSGLTREQGETQYF. The CDR3 DNA sequence: TGTGCCAGCAGCGGTCTCACCCGGGAGCAAGGAGAGACCCAGTACTTC. Variable domain in full (rest from reference TRBV7-2 and TRBJ2-5): GAGVSQSPSNKVTEKGKDVELRCDPISGHTALYWYRQSLGQGLEFLIYFQGNSAPDKSGLPSDRFSAERTGGSVSTLTIQRTQQEDSAVYLCASSGLTREQGETQYFGPGTRLLVL.

This clonotype was recorded only once. A junction end diverges from the germline sequence, so it may reflect a read error. The chain is built from TRBV2 and TRBJ2-7; a weak D match, TRBD2 (6 bases). CDR3 length: 13 residues. The germline V gene encodes CDR1 SNHLY and CDR2 FYNNEI. CDR3 in DNA: TGTGCCAGCAGTGAAGGGGCCGGGACTTTGGTGAACTTC. It specifies CASSEGAGTLVNF.

This rearrangement joins TRBV28 to TRBJ1-1; D is uncertain. The V and J ends lost 2 bases and 4 bases respectively, with 2 bases between them. The CDR3 totals 11 residues. The germline V gene has CDR1 MDHEN and CDR2 SYDVKM. The CDR3 sequence: CASSLSTEAFF. The CDR3 DNA reads as TGTGCCAGCAGTTTAAGCACTGAAGCTTTCTTT.